This T cell receptor (beta chain) was captured in a study of vaccination and CD4 T cells after COVID-19. Study summary: Blood was drawn a median roughly 67 days post second dose, range 14 to 241.

To note about this clonotype: Its antigen is unknown.

Treatment here: roughly 10-day PBMC culture with coronavirus spike peptide pools or control peptides (ViraFEST assay). Germline CDR1 SGHTA, CDR2 FQGNSA. J gave up 0 bases and V 5 bases, and 7 bases lay outside the gene matches. The CDR3 extends over 16 amino acids. CD4+ T cells that had been cultured provided DNA sequenced with the Oncomine TCR Beta short-read assay. A single record per CDR3 protein comes from TCRdb applying MiXCR to the PCR reads. This sample has under 25,000 distinct CDR3 sequences; under 65% occur once, and the top ten carry 2.8%. The TCR was taken from a human donor who had recovered from COVID-19. The chain couples TRBV7-2 to TRBJ2-1, with 7 bases fitting TRBD2. Sequencing was carried out using CD4+ T cells from blood, cultured in vitro. CDR3 in amino acids: CASSRASGASYNEQFF. The CDR3 DNA is TGTGCCAGCAGCCGGGCTAGCGGTGCCTCCTACAATGAGCAGTTCTTC.